The 16 T cell receptor beta chains given below trace back to one sample, sequenced in a study of neurological immune-mediated disorders. MiXCR, applied by TCRdb to the 5' RACE reads, yields one record per CDR3 protein. Of some 21,000 distinct CDR3 sequences listed, around 14% are singletons. Sequenced: PBMCs. Receptors were obtained from a female donor with HTLV-1-associated myelopathy (HAM/TSP).

This clonotype occurred many times. The chain couples TRBV4-2 to TRBJ2-1; the match to TRBD2 covers 7 bases. Germline CDR1 is LGHNA and CDR2 is YNFKEQ. V shed 1 base and J 4 bases; nucleotides not matched to a gene: 7. This CDR3 is built from 16 residues. DNA for the CDR3: TGTGCCAGCAGCCAAGGGGACTACTCCCTTTACAATGAGCAGTTCTTC. It encodes CASSQGDYSLYNEQFF.

The chain uses TRBV20-1 and TRBJ2-5; 9 bases are a match to TRBD1. With V trimmed by 5 bases and J by 2 bases, 6 bases remained unmatched. CDR1 is DFQATT and CDR2 is SNEGSKA in the germline V gene (reference sequence). The CDR3 is 14 amino acids. In DNA form, the CDR3 reads TGCAGTGCTCCCCCGGGACAGGGACAAGAGACCCAGTACTTC. It translates to CSAPPGQGQETQYF.

The chain employs TRBV20-1 and TRBJ1-2, with D possibly matching TRBD1 (5 bases). The CDR3 is made up of 12 amino acids. The germline gives CDR1 DFQATT, CDR2 SNEGSKA (reference sequence). V was clipped by 5 bases and J by 6 bases, with 13 bases between them. In nucleotides, the CDR3 is TGCAGTGCTCGGGGGATCGGACATGGCTACACCTTC. Encoded protein: CSARGIGHGYTF.

This clonotype was picked up many times. This chain uses TRBV18 with TRBJ1-6; no definite D call. This CDR3 comprises 15 residues. The V end lost 4 bases, the J end lost 10 bases, and 17 bases lay between the germline ends. Per germline, CDR1 KGHSH and CDR2 LQKENI. The CDR3 region has the DNA TGTGCCAGCTCACTATCCGGGCCCTCGGGCTCACCCCTCCACTTT. Translation gives CASSLSGPSGSPLHF.

This clonotype occurred many times. The chain joins TRBV7-6 to TRBJ2-2; TRBD2 aligns across 12 bases. CDR1 is SGHVS and CDR2 is FNYEAQ in the germline V gene. CDR3 size: 17 residues. J lost 4 bases, V lost 4 bases, and 7 bases had no gene match. CDR3: CASSSRLAGATTGELFF. CDR3 coding DNA: TGTGCCAGCAGCTCAAGACTAGCGGGGGCCACCACCGGGGAGCTGTTTTTT.

This clonotype was counted at least ten times. The chain uses TRBV20-1 and TRBJ2-1, with TRBD2 identical over 7 bases. The CDR3 loop spans 13 amino acids. Looked up from germline, CDR1 is DFQATT and CDR2 is SNEGSKA (reference sequence). With V trimmed by 4 bases and J by 3 bases, 3 bases remained unmatched. CDR3 residues: CSAIPSGYNEQFF. CDR3 in DNA: TGCAGTGCTATTCCTAGCGGCTACAATGAGCAGTTCTTC.

The sample holds many counts of this clonotype. One end of the junction is discordant with germline, which a read error may explain. The V gene is TRBV7-2, the J gene TRBJ2-3; a weak D match, TRBD2 (6 bases). Germline assignment: CDR1 SGHTA and CDR2 FQGNSA. This CDR3 region has 13 residues. In DNA, the CDR3 is TGTGCCAGCAGCCTCGACTGGGACTCTGGTTTGCATTTT. Amino acids: CASSLDWDSGLHF.

This clonotype was seen ten or more times. The chain combines TRBV20-1 with TRBJ2-3; the D is unclear. CDR1 is DFQATT, CDR2 SNEGSKA, per germline (reference sequence). This CDR3 spans 12 amino acids. V lost 2 bases and J lost 5, with 8 bases in between. The CDR3 region is CSARLQLDTQYF. In nucleotides, the CDR3 is TGCAGTGCTAGACTCCAATTAGATACGCAGTATTTT.

This clonotype was seen many times. This CDR3 is CASRTSASLTVYEQYF. DNA for the CDR3: TGTGCCAGCAGAACTAGCGCGAGCCTTACGGTCTACGAGCAGTACTTC. V usage is TRBV6-1 and J usage is TRBJ2-7; 7 bases are a match to TRBD2. The CDR3 spans 16 residues. Germline V gene sequence: CDR1 MNHNS, CDR2 SASEGT. Germline trimming cut 6 bases from V and 3 bases from J; bases unmatched to any gene: 14.

This clonotype was picked up many times. This chain joins TRBV6-6 and TRBJ1-5; maybe TRBD1 (5 bases). Germline values: CDR1 MNHNY, CDR2 SVGAGI (reference sequence). The CDR3 is 14 residues long. Trimming pared 6 bases from V and 7 bases from J, leaving 16 bases between. The CDR3 DNA is TGTGCCAGCAGGAAGACCAGGGAAGGCCAGCCCCAGCATTTT. Its protein product is CASRKTREGQPQHF.

This clonotype rates as medium-sized. The CDR3 region is CASRTGRGTGSPLHF. The CDR3 DNA reads TGCGCCAGCAGGACGGGGAGGGGGACAGGATCACCCCTCCACTTT. J is TRBJ1-6 and V is TRBV4-3; 8 bases are a match to TRBD1. CDR1 LGHNA and CDR2 YSLEER come from the germline V gene. The CDR3 has 15 residues. J lost 10 bases, V lost 6 bases, and 11 bases had no gene match.

This clonotype was seen at least ten times. The chain is built from TRBV18 and TRBJ1-5; TRBD1 aligns across 7 bases. The CDR3 has 18 residues. The V gene's germline CDR1 is KGHSH and CDR2 LQKENI. V lost 4 bases to trimming and J lost 1 base; unmatched junction nucleotides: 13. The CDR3 loop is CASSRFGQAVRSNQPQHF. For the CDR3, the DNA is TGTGCCAGCTCACGTTTCGGACAGGCGGTAAGGAGCAATCAGCCCCAGCATTTT.

This clonotype was seen ten or more times. The V and J genes are TRBV6-1 and TRBJ2-7, with D uncertain. Germline loops: CDR1 MNHNS, CDR2 SASEGT. V was clipped by 5 bases and J by 6 bases, with 29 bases between them. The CDR3 is made up of 18 amino acids. CDR3 sequence (DNA): TGTGCCAGCAGTAAAGACGGCGACCTAGAACCCCTCTCCGCCGAGCAGTACTTC. Protein product: CASSKDGDLEPLSAEQYF.

This clonotype was recorded many times. The chain employs TRBV5-3 and TRBJ2-4; 11 bases are a match to TRBD2. TRBV5-3 belongs to the ORF category, with a function that is uncertain. The CDR3 has 19 residues. Trimming at V came to 2 bases and at J to 2 bases, leaving 12 bases not matched to a gene. In nucleotides, the CDR3 is TGTGCCAGAAGCTTTATTCCCACACTAGCGGGGGACTCCAAAAACATTCAGTACTTC. Protein sequence: CARSFIPTLAGDSKNIQYF.

A word on this clonotype: No DNA is shown, since the ends of the CDR3 on it are uncertain; the CDR3 is the one TCRdb lists. The V gene is TRBV5-5, the J gene TRBJ2-7; the tabulated D call, TRBD1, remains unverified against the DNA. The CDR3 is 22 amino acids long, termini counted. Germline V CDR1 and CDR2: SGHKS, YYEKEE (reference sequence). CDR3 in amino acids: CASSFYICSANHLVGRRHEQYF.

In its sample, this clonotype was seen many times. The CDR3 sequence is CASSRGLDVNEQFF. The CDR3, as DNA: TGTGCCAGCAGCCGGGGACTAGATGTCAATGAGCAGTTCTTC. V gene TRBV7-3 combines with J gene TRBJ2-1; 8 bases align to TRBD2. The J segment lost 6 bases and the V segment lost 5 bases, leaving 6 bases of the junction unmatched. The CDR3 is made up of 14 amino acids. Looked up from germline, CDR1 is SGHTA and CDR2 is FQGTGA.